Here is one T cell receptor (beta chain) with its context. Antigen specificity is unknown. The data were obtained in a study of T cell repertoires in cytomegalovirus infection. As for the study in general: TCR beta signatures that were public indicated CMV infection and matching HLA type. Study-level results: Ex vivo responses were dominated by HLA-C-restricted CMV-specific TCR beta clonotypes. Pooled public TCR beta family frequency picked out CMV carriers with the relevant HLA.

TCRdb re-called the reads with MiXCR, one entry per CDR3 protein. Of about 530,000 distinct CDR3 sequences listed, less than 30% were seen once; the top ten hold around 13%. The CDR3 has 15 amino acids. Germline V lookup: CDR1 MNHEY, CDR2 SMNVEV (reference sequence). V lost 5 bases and J 9 bases, leaving 20 bases between the germline ends. This receptor was obtained from a human donor in good health (CMV status not recorded). Some clones in this sample may be carry-over from other donors' samples. The rearrangement joins TRBV27 to TRBJ1-5; possibly TRBD1 for D (6 bases). The sequencing sample was made of PBMCs. DNA of the CDR3: TGTGCCAGCAGTCCCGACCCGGGGGCTCTAAGGCCCCAGCATTTT. Its protein is CASSPDPGALRPQHF.